This TCR beta chain was identified in a study of ipilimumab plus nivolumab after autologous stem cell transplantation. Study background: Patients received a median of roughly 5 ipilimumab and 8 or 9 nivolumab doses.

Using immunoSEQ multiplex PCR, the repertoire was profiled, and TCRdb retains in-frame clones only, with some absent. The sample contains about 40,000 clones, 80% to 95% of which appear only once. Germline values: CDR1 SGHRS, CDR2 YFSETQ. V was clipped by 1 base and J by 4 bases, with 5 bases between them. The CDR3 totals 13 residues. Source: PBMCs, taken in a trial of ipilimumab plus nivolumab as post-transplant consolidation. The source of this sequence is a male donor with multiple myeloma. The rearrangement uses TRBV5-1 and TRBJ1-4; no clear D gene. The CDR3 region has the DNA TGCGCCAGCAGCTTGTGGAGTAATGAAAAACTGTTTTTT. The encoded protein is CASSLWSNEKLFF. Filled out from reference TRBV5-1 and TRBJ1-4, the complete variable domain reads KAGVTQTPRYLIKTRGQQVTLSCSPISGHRSVSWYQQTPGQGLQFLFEYFSETQRNKGNFPGRFSGRQFSNSRSEMNVSTLELGDSALYLCASSLWSNEKLFFGSGTQLSVL.